The rows below give T cell receptor beta chains drawn from one sample of a study of T cells in Graves' hyperthyroidism and ophthalmopathy. TCRdb re-analysed the multiplex PCR reads in MiXCR, keeping a single row per CDR3 protein. The sample holds some 500,000 distinct CDR3 sequences, roughly a quarter seen once. Sample: blood. These receptors originate from a young woman with Graves' ophthalmopathy. Each CDR3 is given with its conserved first and last residue. A D gene is named only where the DNA matches it firmly. Size values are once, few and many counts, or a class for expanded clones, and some rows have none.

v_gene	d_gene	abundance	j_gene	CDR3aa	CDR3nt
TRBV12-3/TRBV12-4	-	many	TRBJ2-7	CASSSGYVGDGDEQYF	TGTGCCAGCAGTTCCGGTTATGTAGGGGACGGAGACGAGCAGTACTTC
TRBV12-3/TRBV12-4	-	many	TRBJ2-6	CASSCRLSGANVLTF	TGTGCCAGCAGTTGTCGGCTCTCTGGGGCCAACGTCCTGACTTTC
TRBV14	TRBD1	-	TRBJ1-3	CASSQDARGGNTIYF	TGTGCCAGCAGCCAAGATGCCAGGGGGGGAAACACCATATATTTT
TRBV2	-	many	TRBJ1-1	CASSQGFYTEAFF	TGTGCCAGCAGTCAGGGCTTCTACACTGAAGCTTTCTTT
TRBV6-1	TRBD1	many	TRBJ1-1	CASMWTGTTEAFF	TGTGCCAGCATGTGGACAGGGACCACTGAAGCTTTCTTT
TRBV24-1	-	few	TRBJ2-5	CATSDGTVAQYF	TGTGCCACCAGTGATGGAACAGTTGCCCAGTACTTC
TRBV27	-	-	TRBJ1-1	CASSFGGRGTEAFF	TGTGCCAGCAGTTTCGGGGGGCGCGGTACTGAAGCTTTCTTT
TRBV20-1	-	many	TRBJ2-5	CSAPAARDGQETQYF	TGCAGTGCTCCCGCGGCTAGGGACGGACAAGAGACCCAGTACTTC
TRBV28	-	many	TRBJ1-1	CASSLGWAGQGDTEAFF	TGTGCCAGCAGTTTAGGTTGGGCGGGGCAGGGTGACACTGAAGCTTTCTTT
TRBV20-1	-	few	TRBJ1-2	CSASPYNGGYGYTF	TGCAGTGCATCCCCATATAATGGGGGCTATGGCTACACCTTC
TRBV2	-	few	TRBJ1-5	CASSPIRRANQPQHF	TGTGCCAGCAGCCCAATCAGGAGAGCAAATCAGCCCCAGCATTTT
TRBV2	-	-	TRBJ1-2	CASRALGGARLYGYTF	TGTGCCAGCAGGGCTTTGGGGGGGGCGCGACTCTATGGCTACACCTTC
TRBV2	-	many	TRBJ2-7	CASSVDGSYEQYF	TGTGCCAGCAGTGTGGACGGATCCTACGAGCAGTACTTC
TRBV12-3/TRBV12-4	-	many	TRBJ1-2	CASTPQKDFYGYTF	TGTGCCAGCACCCCACAAAAGGACTTCTATGGCTACACCTTC
TRBV29-1	-	many	TRBJ2-7	CSVEVQGTSYEQYF	TGCAGCGTTGAGGTCCAGGGTACCTCCTACGAGCAGTACTTC
TRBV7-3	TRBD1	few	TRBJ2-6	CASSSDRAGANVLTF	TGTGCCAGCAGCTCTGACAGGGCTGGGGCCAACGTCCTGACTTTC
TRBV5-1	-	-	TRBJ2-7	CASSLENTYEQYF	TGCGCCAGCAGCTTAGAGAATACCTACGAGCAGTACTTC
TRBV4-1	TRBD1	many	TRBJ1-2	CASSQESGQWYGYTF	TGCGCCAGCAGCCAAGAGTCGGGACAGTGGTATGGCTACACCTTC
TRBV11-1	-	many	TRBJ1-2	CASSLPRAASSYGYTF	TGTGCCAGCAGCCTTCCGCGGGCGGCCAGCAGCTATGGCTACACCTTC
TRBV5-1	TRBD1	many	TRBJ1-1	CASSLATGGYTEAFF	TGCGCCAGCAGCTTAGCGACAGGGGGCTACACTGAAGCTTTCTTT
TRBV6-7	-	many	TRBJ1-5	CASSYWVRADSNQPQHF	TGTGCCAGCAGTTACTGGGTTAGGGCCGATAGCAATCAGCCCCAGCATTTT
TRBV30	-	-	TRBJ1-1	CAWSRSNTEAFF	TGTGCCTGGAGTCGATCGAACACTGAAGCTTTCTTT
TRBV27	TRBD1	many	TRBJ2-5	CASASLDRLHQETQYF	TGTGCCAGCGCCTCCTTGGACAGGCTCCACCAAGAGACCCAGTACTTC
TRBV6-2/TRBV6-3	-	many	TRBJ2-3	CASSPHRGPDTQYF	TGTGCCAGCAGCCCCCACCGTGGTCCAGATACGCAGTATTTT
TRBV6-1	-	-	TRBJ1-2	CASSQTGGPYGYTF	TGTGCCAGCAGTCAAACGGGGGGACCCTATGGCTACACCTTC
TRBV5-1	-	-	TRBJ2-2	CASSRQDTGELFF	TGCGCCAGCAGCCGACAGGACACCGGGGAGCTGTTTTTT
TRBV19	-	-	TRBJ2-7	CASSMDLPDEQYF	TGTGCCAGTAGTATGGACCTCCCGGACGAGCAGTACTTC
TRBV5-1	TRBD1	many	TRBJ1-2	CAGSFTGQGNYGYTF	TGCGCCGGCAGCTTTACGGGACAGGGAAACTATGGCTACACCTTC
TRBV6-2/TRBV6-3	-	-	TRBJ2-2	CAGRGFANTGELFF	TGTGCCGGCAGGGGTTTCGCGAACACCGGGGAGCTGTTTTTT
TRBV12-5	TRBD2	-	TRBJ2-7	CASGSGGFSYEQYF	TGTGCTAGTGGCTCCGGGGGGTTCTCCTACGAGCAGTACTTC
TRBV10-3	TRBD1	many	TRBJ1-2	CAISDEDRSYGYTF	TGTGCCATCAGTGACGAGGACAGGAGCTATGGCTACACCTTC
TRBV2	TRBD1	-	TRBJ2-7	CASTWDRRYEQYF	TGTGCCAGCACGTGGGACAGGAGGTACGAGCAGTACTTC
TRBV5-1	-	-	TRBJ1-1	CASSVDPEGTEAFF	TGCGCCAGCAGCGTAGACCCGGAGGGGACTGAAGCTTTCTTT
TRBV6-1	-	-	TRBJ1-5	CASSDVTGGQPQHF	TGTGCCAGCAGTGACGTTACAGGAGGTCAGCCCCAGCATTTT
TRBV6-1	-	many	TRBJ2-2	CASSEVLEAGELFF	TGTGCCAGCAGTGAAGTCCTGGAGGCCGGGGAGCTGTTTTTT
TRBV6-1	-	once	TRBJ2-2	CASSESERTETGELFF	TGTGCCAGCAGTGAATCGGAGAGGACGGAAACCGGGGAGCTGTTTTTT
TRBV27	-	many	TRBJ2-7	CASSLSGLRLYEQYF	TGTGCCAGCAGTTTATCGGGACTCCGCCTCTACGAGCAGTACTTC
TRBV5-6	-	few	TRBJ2-6	CASSLRGTGANVLTF	TGTGCCAGCAGCTTAAGGGGAACCGGGGCCAACGTCCTGACTTTC
TRBV5-1	-	-	TRBJ2-5	CASSRWTEETQYF	TGCGCCAGCAGCCGTTGGACAGAAGAGACCCAGTACTTC
TRBV7-9	-	many	TRBJ1-2	CASSLADRLGYGYTF	TGTGCCAGCAGCTTAGCAGACAGACTCGGGTATGGCTACACCTTC
TRBV20-1	-	many	TRBJ1-2	CSARDQRSQENKTYGYTF	TGCAGTGCTAGAGACCAACGAAGCCAGGAGAATAAAACCTATGGCTACACCTTC
TRBV19	-	many	TRBJ2-7	CASSILPGSYEQYF	TGTGCCAGTAGTATATTGCCGGGATCCTACGAGCAGTACTTC
TRBV19	TRBD1	many	TRBJ1-1	CASSISLAWTGEAFF	TGTGCCAGTAGTATAAGCCTCGCTTGGACAGGTGAAGCTTTCTTT
TRBV6-1	TRBD2	-	TRBJ2-5	CASTLAGEETQYF	TGTGCCAGTACTCTAGCGGGGGAAGAGACCCAGTACTTC